Presented here are 27 T cell receptor beta chains from one specimen sequenced in a study of cytomegalovirus exposure and HLA in healthy donors. Primers: 60 Vbeta forward and 13 Jbeta reverse. The protocol was immunoSEQ multiplex PCR, while the TCRdb copy is restricted to in-frame clones and leaves out a portion. The repertoire holds fewer than 250,000 clones, about four fifths seen once, with approximately 4.8% in the top ten. The source material was PBMCs. These receptors all stem from a man under 40 in good health and CMV-seropositive.

The chain recombines TRBV6-5 with TRBJ1-2; D uncertain. Germline assignment: CDR1 MNHEY and CDR2 SVGAGI. CDR3 length equals 13 residues. Trimming shortened V by 6 bases and J by 6 bases, and 14 bases separated the two germline ends. Here the CDR3 DNA reads TGTGCCAGCAGGCCACACGGGATTGATGGCTACACCTTC. It translates to CASRPHGIDGYTF.

This clone was detected a few times. The gene calls are TRBV5-1 and TRBJ1-1; TRBD1 agrees at 7 bases. The V gene end was trimmed by 1 base and the J gene end by 3 bases; junction bases not matched to a gene: 0. In germline, CDR1 is SGHRS, CDR2 YFSETQ. The CDR3 totals 13 residues. This CDR3 is CASSLTGDTEAFF. The DNA of the CDR3 is TGCGCCAGCAGCTTGACAGGGGACACTGAAGCTTTCTTT.

J is TRBJ2-5 and V is TRBV5-6, with TRBD2 identical over 12 bases. The J segment lost 2 bases and the V segment lost 4 bases, leaving 3 bases of the junction unmatched. Germline-derived CDR1 and CDR2 are SGHDT and YYEEEE. The CDR3 loop spans 15 amino acids. CDR3 in amino acids: CASSPLAGGQETQYF. For the CDR3, the DNA is TGTGCCAGCAGCCCACTAGCGGGGGGACAAGAGACCCAGTACTTC.

The V call is TRBV30, the J call TRBJ1-1, with D possibly TRBD1 on 5 matching bases. This CDR3 is built from 14 residues. Looked up from germline, CDR1 is GTSNPN and CDR2 is SVGIG (reference sequence). Trimming stripped 3 bases from V and 4 bases from J, with 15 bases between. As DNA, the CDR3 is TGTGCCTGGAGGGAAGTGGGGCTGGGCACTGAAGCTTTCTTT. Translation gives CAWREVGLGTEAFF.

J is TRBJ2-5 and V is TRBV6-5, with D maybe TRBD2 (5 bases). The CDR3 spans 14 residues. V dropped 6 bases and J dropped 2 bases, with 13 bases sitting between them. Germline assignment: CDR1 MNHEY and CDR2 SVGAGI. CDR3 in amino acids: CASSQGAAQETQYF. CDR3 nucleotides: TGTGCCAGCAGCCAAGGAGCGGCGCAAGAGACCCAGTACTTC.

The rearrangement links TRBV12-5 to TRBJ2-6, with D possibly being TRBD1 (7 bases). CDR1 and CDR2 (germline): LGHNT, FRNRAP. The germline V and J ends were trimmed by 3 bases and 3 bases, with 12 bases remaining between them. The CDR3 runs to 16 residues. The CDR3 sequence is CASGLGGGGGANVLTF. For the CDR3, the DNA is TGTGCTAGTGGTTTAGGAGGGGGCGGTGGGGCCAACGTCCTGACTTTC.

This clone was picked up one time. The chain couples TRBV5-6 to TRBJ2-3; 10 bases fit TRBD2. J was trimmed by 0 bases and V by 4 bases; bases with no gene match: 8. The length of the CDR3 is 17 residues. Germline assignment: CDR1 SGHDT and CDR2 YYEEEE. This chain's CDR3 is CASSIRTSGSSTDTQYF. In DNA form, the CDR3 reads TGTGCCAGCAGCATTCGGACTAGCGGCTCTAGCACAGATACGCAGTATTTT.

Points on this clone: The junction departs from germline at one end; a sequencing error may be responsible. The genes are TRBV7-9 and TRBJ1-1; D uncertain. The CDR3 length is 10 residues. Per germline, CDR1 SEHNR and CDR2 FQNEAQ (reference sequence). CDR3 nucleotides: TGTTCCAGCAGCCGCACTGAAGCTTTCTTT. It is translated as CSSSRTEAFF.

The chain links TRBV11-1 to TRBJ1-2; D remains ambiguous. CDR3 size: 13 residues. CDR1 SGHAT and CDR2 FQDESV come from the germline V gene (reference sequence). V lost 3 bases and J 6 bases, leaving 11 bases between the germline ends. The CDR3 nucleotides read TGTGCCAGCAGCTTTAATCCAGTGCATGGCTACACCTTC. This encodes CASSFNPVHGYTF.

Remarks on this clone: One end of the junction is discordant with germline, which a read error may explain. V and J are TRBV20-1 and TRBJ2-7; no clear D gene. The V gene's germline CDR1 is DFQATT and CDR2 SNEGSKA (reference sequence). There are 8 residues in the CDR3. The CDR3 reads CPPYEQYF. The DNA for the CDR3 is TGTCCTCCCTACGAGCAGTACTTC.

This chain joins TRBV7-9 and TRBJ2-1, with D uncertain. Germline V lookup: CDR1 SEHNR, CDR2 FQNEAQ (reference sequence). V shed 5 bases and J shed 5 bases, with 10 bases lying between them. The CDR3 consists of 13 residues. The CDR3 nucleotides are TGTGCCAGCAGCGTCATTGCGGACAATGAGCAGTTCTTC. Its translation is CASSVIADNEQFF.

The V gene is TRBV6-1, the J gene TRBJ1-5, with 8 nucleotides matching TRBD1. This CDR3 has 16 amino acids. The V gene's germline CDR1 is MNHNS and CDR2 SASEGT. The J segment lost 6 bases and the V segment lost 4 bases, leaving 11 bases of the junction unmatched. The DNA of the CDR3 is TGTGCCAGCAGTGTCGAAAGGGCAGGGGGCGGTCAGCCCCAGCATTTT. Translating gives CASSVERAGGGQPQHF.

The V call is TRBV7-2, the J call TRBJ2-1, with D tentatively TRBD2 (5 bases). The CDR3 length is 14 residues. Deletions cut 1 base from V and 3 bases from J, with 7 bases between. The germline CDR1 and CDR2 sequences are SGHTA and FQGNSA. The CDR3 protein is CASSLVGLYNEQFF. The CDR3 DNA reads as TGTGCCAGCAGCTTAGTTGGACTCTACAATGAGCAGTTCTTC. Full variable domain (missing parts from reference TRBV7-2 and TRBJ2-1): GAGVSQSPSNKVTEKGKDVELRCDPISGHTALYWYRQSLGQGLEFLIYFQGNSAPDKSGLPSDRFSAERTGGSVSTLTIQRTQQEDSAVYLCASSLVGLYNEQFFGPGTRLTVL.

This sequence joins TRBV30 and TRBJ1-1; D gene uncertain. V lost 0 bases to trimming and J lost 0 bases, with 5 bases between them. The CDR3 has 13 residues. The germline V gene encodes CDR1 GTSNPN and CDR2 SVGIG (reference sequence). The chain's CDR3 is CAWSVQMNTEAFF. The DNA for the CDR3 is TGTGCCTGGAGTGTACAGATGAACACTGAAGCTTTCTTT.

The chain has TRBV19 and TRBJ2-1, with TRBD2 identical over 9 bases. The CDR3 length is 15 residues. Looked up from germline, CDR1 is LNHDA and CDR2 is SQIVND (reference sequence). V dropped 6 bases and J dropped 1; count of bases not matched to a gene: 4. The CDR3 nucleotides read TGTGCCAGTAGCCAGACTAGCGGTTCCTACAATGAGCAGTTCTTC. It specifies CASSQTSGSYNEQFF.

The chain carries TRBV5-1 and TRBJ1-1, with D possibly matching TRBD1 (5 bases). Germline-derived CDR1 and CDR2 are SGHRS and YFSETQ. V was pared by 4 bases and J by 1 base, with 11 bases between. The CDR3 is 14 amino acids. The CDR3 protein is CASSRGQGNTEAFF. CDR3 sequence (DNA): TGCGCCAGCAGCCGTGGCCAGGGGAACACTGAAGCTTTCTTT.

This chain connects TRBV7-3 to TRBJ2-3; 14 bases are shared with TRBD2. Germline lookup yields CDR1 SGHTA and CDR2 FQGTGA. The V and J ends lost 1 base and 4 bases, in that order; junction bases with no gene match: 7. This CDR3 has 18 residues. This CDR3 is CASSLKGTSGRGADTQYF. Here the CDR3 DNA reads TGTGCCAGCAGCTTAAAGGGGACTAGCGGGAGAGGAGCAGATACGCAGTATTTT.

This clone was recorded once. The gene calls are TRBV9 and TRBJ2-7; possibly TRBD2 for D (6 bases). Deletions cut 4 bases from V and 4 bases from J, with 18 bases between. The germline V gene has CDR1 SGDLS and CDR2 YYNGEE. The CDR3 has 15 residues. The CDR3 protein is CASSLRDSQYYEQYF. CDR3 DNA sequence: TGTGCCAGCAGCCTTAGGGACTCTCAATATTACGAGCAGTACTTC.

This clone was detected a few times. The chain recombines TRBV5-1 with TRBJ1-1, with D unresolved. CDR3 length: 12 amino acids. Germline CDR1 and CDR2: SGHRS and YFSETQ. Trimming stripped 3 bases from V and 7 bases from J, with 10 bases between. CDR3 residues: CASSSSGYEAFF. The CDR3 DNA sequence: TGCGCCAGCAGCTCCTCGGGGTATGAAGCTTTCTTT.

V usage is TRBV27 and J usage is TRBJ2-3; D might be TRBD2 (6 bases). The CDR3 extends over 15 amino acids. Trimming took 3 bases from V and 2 from J, leaving 12 bases between them. Per germline, CDR1 MNHEY and CDR2 SMNVEV (reference sequence). The CDR3 region is CASSLVGSFTDTQYF. CDR3 DNA sequence: TGTGCCAGCAGTTTGGTCGGGAGTTTCACAGATACGCAGTATTTT.

The rearrangement joins TRBV28 to TRBJ2-7; 10 bases fit TRBD2. Germline assignment: CDR1 MDHEN and CDR2 SYDVKM. V shed 8 bases and J 9 bases; nucleotides not matched to a gene: 16. This CDR3 region has 15 residues. The CDR3 DNA follows: TGTGCCAGCGGGGACCAGCGAAGCGGGGGGGACGGGCAGTACTTC. Protein product: CASGDQRSGGDGQYF.

The J gene is TRBJ1-1, the V gene TRBV18, with unresolved D. Per germline, CDR1 KGHSH and CDR2 LQKENI. The CDR3 totals 13 residues. Trimming took 3 bases from V and 0 from J, leaving 5 bases between them. The CDR3 DNA sequence: TGTGCCAGCTCACCGAGTATGAACACTGAAGCTTTCTTT. It yields the protein CASSPSMNTEAFF.

The CDR3 DNA reads TGTGCCAGCAGTTCTAGTAACTATGGCTACACCTTC. Translated, it gives CASSSSNYGYTF. The chain has TRBV27 and TRBJ1-2; D gene uncertain. Germline V CDR1 and CDR2: MNHEY, SMNVEV (reference sequence). V was shortened by 4 bases and J by 1 base, with 4 bases between the two germline ends. The CDR3 loop spans 12 amino acids.

The chain uses TRBV11-2 and TRBJ1-2; no clear D. Germline-derived CDR1 and CDR2 are SGHAT and FQNNGV. CDR3 length: 11 residues. The V end lost 6 bases, the J end lost 9 bases, and 11 bases lay between the germline ends. CDR3 bases: TGTGCCAGCAGGGCTTCCATGAGCTACACCTTC. This codes for CASRASMSYTF.

On this clone: Distinct nucleotide sequences in the sample also encode this CDR3. This chain connects TRBV29-1 to TRBJ2-1; weak D call: TRBD2 (6 bases). This CDR3 spans 12 amino acids. Trimming removed 3 bases from V and 5 bases from J, with 8 bases in between. Per germline, CDR1 SQVTM and CDR2 ANQGSEA. CDR3 protein: CSVEERDNEQFF. The CDR3 nucleotides are TGCAGCGTTGAGGAGCGGGACAATGAGCAGTTCTTC.

V is TRBV7-9 and J is TRBJ2-1; TRBD2 might be the D (5 bases). V lost 7 bases and J 8 bases, leaving 18 bases between the germline ends. Per germline, CDR1 SEHNR and CDR2 FQNEAQ (reference sequence). This CDR3 comprises 14 residues. CDR3 loop: CASIPGLARDEQFF. For the CDR3, the DNA is TGTGCCAGCATCCCCGGACTGGCCCGAGATGAGCAGTTCTTC.

V is TRBV4-3 and J is TRBJ1-5, with 10 bases lining up with TRBD1. The CDR3 has 18 residues. Germline V gives CDR1 LGHNA, CDR2 YSLEER. The V and J ends lost 3 bases and 6 bases, in that order; junction bases with no gene match: 14. The CDR3 DNA reads as TGCGCCAGCAGCCATCCAGGGACAGGGGTGAGGTGTGGTCAGCCCCAGCATTTT. As protein: CASSHPGTGVRCGQPQHF.